These 29 T cell receptor beta chains came from one sample sequenced in a study of immune evolution from preneoplasia to lung adenocarcinoma. The repertoire was sequenced with immunoSEQ multiplex PCR; TCRdb's copy has only in-frame clones and lacks some. Counted here are some 3,200 clones, about 83% occurring once; the ten biggest clones make up approximately 8%. The specimen sequenced was FFPE adjacent normal lung tissue. Receptors were obtained from a person in their 70s with lung adenocarcinoma.

The V call is TRBV6-1, the J call TRBJ2-7, with 7 bases lining up with TRBD1. The CDR3 spans 15 residues. V shed 5 bases and J 6 bases; nucleotides not matched to a gene: 13. Per germline, CDR1 MNHNS and CDR2 SASEGT. In DNA, the CDR3 is TGTGCCAGCAGTTCTGGGACAGCTAGATTAGGCGAGCAGTACTTC. This codes for CASSSGTARLGEQYF.

The rearrangement links TRBV19 to TRBJ2-5; D is unclear. V shed 1 base and J shed 3 bases, with 9 bases lying between them. Germline CDR1 LNHDA, CDR2 SQIVND (reference sequence). The CDR3 has 14 amino acids. The CDR3 protein is CASSIGVGEETQYF. CDR3 in DNA: TGTGCCAGTAGTATAGGTGTGGGCGAAGAGACCCAGTACTTC.

The chain links TRBV4-1 to TRBJ1-2, with 9 positions matching TRBD1. The CDR3 is 15 residues long. The V and J ends lost 1 base and 1 base, in that order; junction bases with no gene match: 1. Germline CDR1 and CDR2: MGHRA and YSYEKL. This chain's CDR3 is CASSQAGQGNYGYTF. In DNA, the CDR3 is TGCGCCAGCAGCCAAGCGGGACAGGGTAACTATGGCTACACCTTC.

The CDR3 sequence: CASGDTGASSQPQHF. As DNA, the CDR3 is TGTGCCAGCGGGGACACGGGGGCTAGTAGTCAGCCCCAGCATTTT. V is TRBV7-8 and J is TRBJ1-5; maybe TRBD1 (6 bases). This CDR3 region has 15 residues. Trimming took 8 bases from V and 6 from J, leaving 20 bases between them. Looked up from germline, CDR1 is SGHVS and CDR2 is FQNEAQ.

J is TRBJ1-6 and V is TRBV14; tentative D call: TRBD1 (5 bases). CDR1 and CDR2 from the germline V gene are SGHDN and FVKESK. V was pared by 0 bases and J by 7 bases, with 10 bases between. The CDR3 runs 15 residues. The CDR3: CASSQDQGFNSPLHF. The CDR3 nucleotides read TGTGCCAGCAGCCAAGACCAGGGCTTCAATTCACCCCTCCACTTT.

With regard to this clone: An end of the junction does not agree with germline; a read error may underlie this. This chain links TRBV7-7 with TRBJ2-2, with D possibly matching TRBD1 (8 bases). The CDR3 is made up of 15 amino acids. Germline assignment: CDR1 SSHAT and CDR2 FNYEAQ (reference sequence). The CDR3 region is CASSPGQGGTGELFF. The CDR3 nucleotides are TGTGCTAGCAGCCCTGGACAGGGAGGGACCGGGGAGCTGTTTTTT.

This clone appeared a single time. The CDR3 region has the DNA TGTGCCGGACTCTCGGGCTACGAGCAGTACTTC. Protein product: CAGLSGYEQYF. J is TRBJ2-7 and V is TRBV6-1; possible D gene TRBD2, 5 bases. The V and J ends lost 11 bases and 3 bases respectively, with 11 bases between them. Germline V gene data show CDR1 as MNHNS and CDR2 as SASEGT. This CDR3 contains 11 residues.

This rearrangement joins TRBV4-1 to TRBJ1-1; the D is unclear. This CDR3 has 17 residues. Germline V gene sequence: CDR1 MGHRA, CDR2 YSYEKL. The germline V and J ends were trimmed by 5 bases and 1 base, with 20 bases remaining between them. CDR3 nucleotide sequence: TGCGCCAGCAGCGACGCCCCTGCAGGATTTGGGAACACTGAAGCTTTCTTT. Translating it yields CASSDAPAGFGNTEAFF.

This clone was recorded once. V usage is TRBV29-1 and J usage is TRBJ2-3; no definite D call. From germline, CDR1 is SQVTM and CDR2 ANQGSEA. The CDR3 is 11 residues long. V was pared by 5 bases and J by 6 bases, with 9 bases between. The CDR3 protein is CSVNFFDTQYF. CDR3 nucleotides: TGCAGCGTTAACTTTTTTGATACGCAGTATTTT.

CDR3: CASSKQDRDGYTF. The CDR3 DNA sequence: TGTGCCAGCAGCAAACAGGACAGGGATGGCTACACCTTC. The chain joins TRBV7-3 to TRBJ1-2; TRBD1 aligns across 8 bases. Germline assignment: CDR1 SGHTA and CDR2 FQGTGA. J gave up 6 bases and V 5 bases, and 5 bases lay outside the gene matches. The CDR3 runs to 13 residues. The variable domain in full, with the rest retrieved from reference TRBV7-3 and TRBJ1-2, is GAGVSQTPSNKVTEKGKYVELRCDPISGHTALYWYRQSLGQGPEFLIYFQGTGAADDSGLPNDRFFAVRPEGSVSTLKIQRTERGDSAVYLCASSKQDRDGYTFGSGTRLTVV.

The J gene is TRBJ2-5, the V gene TRBV20-1; D gene uncertain. V lost 7 bases and J 2 bases, leaving 8 bases between the germline ends. CDR1 and CDR2 from the germline V gene are DFQATT and SNEGSKA (reference sequence). CDR3 length: 11 residues. CDR3 sequence reads: CSVGHQETQYF. The DNA of the CDR3 is TGCAGTGTGGGTCATCAAGAGACCCAGTACTTC.

The chain couples TRBV15 to TRBJ2-7; 7 bases are a match to TRBD1. Trimming took 5 bases from V and 2 from J; bases not matched to a gene: 6. Germline values: CDR1 LNHNV, CDR2 YYDKDF (reference sequence). CDR3 length: 14 residues. The CDR3 DNA reads TGTGCCACCAGCGACCGGACAGGCCCCTACGAGCAGTACTTC. Its protein is CATSDRTGPYEQYF.

The chain has TRBV7-9 and TRBJ2-7, with 8 bases lining up with TRBD2. Germline V lookup: CDR1 SEHNR, CDR2 FQNEAQ (reference sequence). The CDR3 has 12 residues. V lost 1 base to trimming and J lost 10 bases; unmatched junction nucleotides: 3. The CDR3 DNA follows: TGTGCCAGCAGCTTAGTCGGGGGGGTACAGTACTTC. This encodes CASSLVGGVQYF.

This chain connects TRBV7-9 to TRBJ2-5, with D possibly called TRBD1 or TRBD2 (6 bases each). The CDR3 extends over 16 amino acids. From germline, CDR1 is SEHNR and CDR2 FQNEAQ (reference sequence). V was shortened by 4 bases and J by 3 bases, with 18 bases between the two germline ends. This chain's CDR3 is CASSYVRGRVKETQYF. CDR3 coding DNA: TGTGCCAGCAGCTATGTTCGGGGGCGTGTAAAAGAGACCCAGTACTTC.

The table lists this clone with a few counts. The chain combines TRBV4-1 with TRBJ2-1; 16 bases fit TRBD2. Germline CDR1 is MGHRA and CDR2 is YSYEKL. The CDR3 runs 19 residues. V lost 3 bases to trimming and J lost 6 bases; unmatched junction nucleotides: 11. The CDR3 sequence: CASSHPGLAGGPTRNEQFF. CDR3 nucleotide sequence: TGCGCCAGCAGCCACCCGGGACTAGCGGGAGGGCCGACACGCAATGAGCAGTTCTTC.

The chain combines TRBV29-1 with TRBJ2-1, with 10 bases aligning to TRBD1. The trim removed 8 bases at V and 5 bases at J, leaving 6 bases unmatched. The germline V gene has CDR1 SQVTM and CDR2 ANQGSEA. CDR3 length equals 13 residues. CDR3 amino acids: CSTGQGVDNEQFF. The CDR3 nucleotides read TGCAGCACTGGACAGGGGGTTGACAATGAGCAGTTCTTC.

This clone came up once. Here the CDR3 DNA reads TGTGCCAGCAGTTTACCGCGACAGGGGGCGCAGGCCGGGGAGCTGTTTTTT. Translating gives CASSLPRQGAQAGELFF. The chain joins TRBV28 to TRBJ2-2; 10 nucleotides align to TRBD1. Germline lookup yields CDR1 MDHEN and CDR2 SYDVKM. The V segment lost 2 bases and the J segment 6 bases; nucleotides outside the gene matches: 9. The CDR3 is 17 amino acids. Filled out from reference TRBV28 and TRBJ2-2, the complete variable domain reads DVKVTQSSRYLVKRTGEKVFLECVQDMDHENMFWYRQDPGLGLRLIYFSYDVKMKEKGDIPEGYSVSREKKERFSLILESASTNQTSMYLCASSLPRQGAQAGELFFGEGSRLTVL.

The V call is TRBV30, the J call TRBJ1-3; D unclear. The V gene lost 2 bases and the J gene lost 4 bases, with 15 bases spanning the gap. The germline V gene encodes CDR1 GTSNPN and CDR2 SVGIG (reference sequence). The CDR3 has 15 amino acids. CDR3 region: CAWSPLAAFGNTIYF. CDR3 DNA sequence: TGTGCCTGGAGTCCGCTCGCCGCTTTCGGAAACACCATATATTTT.

V usage is TRBV29-1 and J usage is TRBJ2-3, with D possibly matching TRBD2 (5 bases). This CDR3 region has 12 residues. The germline V gene has CDR1 SQVTM and CDR2 ANQGSEA. Between the trimmed V and J ends, which lost 2 bases and 4 bases, there was a span of 7 bases. This CDR3 reads CSVETGADTQYF. DNA for the CDR3: TGCAGCGTTGAAACCGGGGCAGATACGCAGTATTTT.

The V and J genes are TRBV29-1 and TRBJ2-7; tentatively, D is TRBD2 (6 bases). This CDR3 is 13 amino acids long. Trimming removed 4 bases from V and 2 bases from J, with 12 bases in between. Germline V gene sequence: CDR1 SQVTM, CDR2 ANQGSEA. CDR3 protein: CSVVEGAAYEQYF. Written as DNA, the CDR3 is TGCAGCGTTGTGGAGGGTGCGGCCTACGAGCAGTACTTC.

The V call is TRBV5-1, the J call TRBJ2-1, with a tentative D call TRBD1 (5 bases). V lost 6 bases to trimming and J lost 7 bases, with 23 bases between them. CDR3 length equals 16 residues. Per the germline V gene, CDR1 is SGHRS and CDR2 is YFSETQ. The CDR3 coding sequence is TGCGCCAGCAAGTCGATCTCCCAATCGAAGGGGAATGAGCAGTTCTTC. Translated, it gives CASKSISQSKGNEQFF.

V and J are TRBV6-4 and TRBJ1-5; unclear D gene. The V end lost 7 bases, the J end lost 1 base, and 11 bases lay between the germline ends. CDR3 length equals 14 residues. Looked up from germline, CDR1 is MRHNA and CDR2 is SNTAGT. The CDR3 DNA follows: TGTGCCAGCATAGGTCCGTTAAGCAATCAGCCCCAGCATTTT. Its protein product is CASIGPLSNQPQHF.

This clone turned up a few times. The sample contains more than one DNA sequence encoding this CDR3. The chain couples TRBV19 to TRBJ1-2; D gene ambiguous. The CDR3 has 14 residues. Trimming removed 6 bases from V and 1 base from J, with 12 bases in between. Germline V CDR1 and CDR2: LNHDA, SQIVND (reference sequence). CDR3 sequence reads: CASSPSGVNYGYTF. The CDR3 nucleotides are TGTGCCAGTAGCCCAAGTGGGGTTAACTATGGCTACACCTTC.

This clone has more than one count but fewer than ten. The chain uses TRBV6-5 and TRBJ1-5; 7 positions match TRBD1. From germline, CDR1 is MNHEY and CDR2 SVGAGI. Trimming removed 5 bases from V and 5 bases from J; junction bases left unmatched: 9. CDR3 length equals 15 residues. The CDR3 bases are TGTGCCAGCAGTACAGGGGCGCAGGGCTATCAGCCCCAGCATTTT. Its translation is CASSTGAQGYQPQHF.

The rearrangement links TRBV29-1 to TRBJ1-2; 12 nucleotides match TRBD1. J was trimmed by 8 bases and V by 6 bases; bases with no gene match: 7. CDR1 is SQVTM and CDR2 is ANQGSEA in the germline V gene. The CDR3 runs 13 residues. The CDR3 protein is CSVEGQGAWGYTF. The CDR3 bases are TGCAGCGTGGAGGGACAGGGGGCCTGGGGCTACACCTTC.

This clone came up a few times. V usage is TRBV5-1 and J usage is TRBJ1-6; 9 nucleotides align to TRBD1. The CDR3 loop spans 16 amino acids. Trimming cost V 4 bases and J 8 bases; bases outside gene matches: 10. Germline V gives CDR1 SGHRS, CDR2 YFSETQ. The CDR3 nucleotides are TGCGCCAGCAGCAGGGACAGGGCTCACTCTGATTCACCCCTCCACTTT. Encoded protein: CASSRDRAHSDSPLHF.

This clone was seen more than once but under ten times. V usage is TRBV12-1 and J usage is TRBJ2-3; the table's D call TRBD2 went unverified against the DNA. TRBV12-1 has pseudogene status. The CDR3 extends over 14 amino acids. The CDR3 nucleotides are TGTGCCAGCAGCCCTGTGGAGGGCCGAGAAAAGCAGTATTTT. Amino acids: CASSPVEGREKQYF.

The gene calls are TRBV5-6 and TRBJ1-6; 7 positions match TRBD1. CDR1 is SGHDT and CDR2 is YYEEEE in the germline V gene. CDR3 length: 15 amino acids. J gave up 7 bases and V 1 base, and 5 bases lay outside the gene matches. CDR3 residues: CASSLSVGGNSPLHF. DNA of the CDR3: TGTGCCAGCAGCTTGTCGGTAGGGGGCAATTCACCCCTCCACTTT.

The V gene is TRBV30, the J gene TRBJ1-2, with D perhaps matching TRBD1 (6 bases). CDR3 length: 13 amino acids. Germline CDR1 reads GTSNPN; CDR2 reads SVGIG (reference sequence). V was clipped by 0 bases and J by 7 bases, with 12 bases between them. CDR3 residues: CAWSVLDRGGYTF. The DNA of the CDR3 is TGTGCCTGGAGTGTACTGGACAGAGGTGGCTACACCTTC.